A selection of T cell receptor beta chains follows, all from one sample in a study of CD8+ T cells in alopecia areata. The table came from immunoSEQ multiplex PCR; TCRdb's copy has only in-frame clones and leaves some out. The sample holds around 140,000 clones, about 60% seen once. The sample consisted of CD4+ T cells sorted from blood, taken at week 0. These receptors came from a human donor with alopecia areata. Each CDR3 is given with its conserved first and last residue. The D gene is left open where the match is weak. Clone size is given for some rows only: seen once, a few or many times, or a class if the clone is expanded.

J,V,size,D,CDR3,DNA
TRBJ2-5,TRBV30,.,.,CAWSQGLETQYF,TGTGCCTGGAGTCAGGGGCTGGAGACCCAGTACTTC
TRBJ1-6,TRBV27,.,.,CASSLGWANSPLHF,TGTGCCAGCAGCCTTGGATGGGCGAATTCACCCCTCCACTTT
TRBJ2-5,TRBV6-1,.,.,CASRLGQGGETQYF,TGTGCCAGCAGACTAGGACAGGGAGGGGAGACCCAGTACTTC
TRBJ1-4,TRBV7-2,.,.,CASSLVFKANEKLFF,TGTGCCAGCAGCTTAGTCTTCAAGGCTAATGAAAAACTGTTTTTT
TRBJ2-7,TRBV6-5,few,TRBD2,CASSVSGSPYEQYF,TGTGCCAGCAGCGTTAGCGGGTCCCCCTACGAGCAGTACTTC
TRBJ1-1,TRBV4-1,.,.,CASSHAVNTEAFF,TGCGCCAGCAGCCATGCGGTGAACACTGAAGCTTTCTTT
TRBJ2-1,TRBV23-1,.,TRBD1,CASSETPGQGGHNEQFF,TGCGCCAGCAGTGAAACTCCGGGACAGGGAGGACACAATGAGCAGTTCTTC
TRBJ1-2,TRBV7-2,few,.,CASSLDEAGYTF,TGTGCCAGCAGCTTAGATGAAGCTGGCTACACCTTC
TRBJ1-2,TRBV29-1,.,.,CGGGEDIYTF,TGCGGGGGCGGCGAGGACATCTACACCTTC
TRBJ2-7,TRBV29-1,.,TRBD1,CSPGTGTYEQYF,TGCAGCCCGGGGACAGGGACCTACGAGCAGTACTTC
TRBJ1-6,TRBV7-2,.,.,CASSSQPRSLSPLHF,TGTGCCAGCAGCTCACAACCAAGGAGTCTATCACCCCTCCACTTT
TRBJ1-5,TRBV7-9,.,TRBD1,CASSLRTGGTGEPQHF,TGTGCCAGCAGCCTGAGGACAGGGGGAACCGGAGAGCCCCAGCATTTT
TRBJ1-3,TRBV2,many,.,CASSESLGGNTIYF,TGTGCCAGCAGTGAGAGTTTAGGAGGAAACACCATATATTTT
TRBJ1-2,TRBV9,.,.,CASSGQTANYGYTF,TGTGCCAGCAGCGGACAGACAGCTAACTATGGCTACACCTTC
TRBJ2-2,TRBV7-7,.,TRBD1,CASRPDRETGELFF,TGTGCTAGCAGACCCGACAGGGAGACCGGGGAGCTGTTTTTT
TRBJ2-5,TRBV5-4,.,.,CASSRYQETQYF,TGTGCCAGCAGCCGATATCAAGAGACCCAGTACTTC
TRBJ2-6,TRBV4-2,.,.,CASSLSSSGANVLTF,TGTGCCAGCAGCCTCTCTAGCTCTGGGGCCAACGTCCTGACTTTC
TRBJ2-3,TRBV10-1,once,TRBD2,CASSDPGGRTDTQYF,TGCGCCAGCAGTGATCCGGGGGGGCGCACAGATACGCAGTATTTT
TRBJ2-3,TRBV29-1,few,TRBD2,CSVEGLAGGSTDTQYF,TGCAGCGTTGAGGGACTAGCGGGGGGGAGCACAGATACGCAGTATTTT
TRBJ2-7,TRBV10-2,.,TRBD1,CASWTGEGQYF,TGCGCCAGCTGGACAGGGGAGGGGCAGTACTTC
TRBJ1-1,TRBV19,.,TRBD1,CASTPSQGRTEAFF,TGTGCCAGTACCCCGTCACAGGGGCGCACTGAAGCTTTCTTT
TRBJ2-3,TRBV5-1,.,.,CASTLAPPRDTQYF,TGCGCCAGCACCCTTGCGCCCCCCAGAGATACGCAGTATTTT
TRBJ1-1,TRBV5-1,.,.,CASSVETVNTEAFF,TGCGCCAGCAGCGTCGAGACAGTGAACACTGAAGCTTTCTTT
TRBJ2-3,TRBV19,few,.,CASSIGGGADTQYF,TGTGCCAGTAGTATAGGAGGTGGGGCAGATACGCAGTATTTT
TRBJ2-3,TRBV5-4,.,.,CASSLTGRTDTQYF,TGTGCCAGCAGCTTGACGGGGCGCACAGATACGCAGTATTTT
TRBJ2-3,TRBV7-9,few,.,CASSFRGGEADTQYF,TGTGCCAGCAGCTTCCGAGGCGGGGAGGCAGATACGCAGTATTTT
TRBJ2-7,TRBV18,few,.,CASSPPGLAYEQYF,TGTGCCAGCTCACCACCGGGGCTCGCCTACGAGCAGTACTTC
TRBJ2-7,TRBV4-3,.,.,CASSQEMAGYEQYF,TGCGCCAGCAGCCAAGAGATGGCAGGCTACGAGCAGTACTTC
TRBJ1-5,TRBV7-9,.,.,CASSLVENSNQPQHF,TGTGCCAGCAGCTTAGTAGAGAATAGCAATCAGCCCCAGCATTTT
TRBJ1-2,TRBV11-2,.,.,CASSRTAYYGYTF,TGTGCCAGCAGCAGGACAGCCTACTATGGCTACACCTTC
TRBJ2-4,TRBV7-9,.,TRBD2,CASSLGGISGDTWYF,TGTGCCAGCAGCTTAGGTGGGATTAGCGGGGACACCTGGTACTTC
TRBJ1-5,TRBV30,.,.,CAWSGQGPKAQHF,TGTGCCTGGAGTGGGCAGGGCCCTAAAGCCCAGCATTTT
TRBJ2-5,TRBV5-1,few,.,CASSPSGGAQGGETQYF,TGCGCCAGCAGTCCCTCGGGCGGGGCCCAGGGTGGAGAGACCCAGTACTTC
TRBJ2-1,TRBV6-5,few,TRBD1,CASSRTGNNEQFF,TGTGCCAGCAGCCGGACAGGGAACAATGAGCAGTTCTTC
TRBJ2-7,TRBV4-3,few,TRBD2,CASSQPSRGGSTYEQYF,TGCGCCAGCAGCCAACCTTCCCGGGGGGGCTCCACCTACGAGCAGTACTTC
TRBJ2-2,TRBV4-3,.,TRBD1,CASSRADRALWGGELFF,TGCGCCAGCAGCCGAGCGGACAGGGCCCTCTGGGGCGGGGAGCTGTTTTTT
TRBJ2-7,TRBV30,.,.,CAWSTRQTAVQYF,TGTGCCTGGAGTACTCGACAGACCGCGGTGCAGTACTTC
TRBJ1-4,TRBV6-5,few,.,CASSYNLNEKLFF,TGTGCCAGCAGTTACAACCTTAATGAAAAACTGTTTTTT
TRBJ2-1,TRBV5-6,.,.,CASSLGQYYNEQFF,TGTGCCAGCAGCTTGGGGCAGTACTACAATGAGCAGTTCTTC
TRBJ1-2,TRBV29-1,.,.,CSVEDPARRGGYTF,TGCAGCGTTGAAGATCCCGCCAGGAGAGGCGGCTACACCTTC
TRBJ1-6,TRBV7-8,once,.,CASSLMAPGNSPLHF,TGTGCCAGCAGCTTAATGGCCCCGGGCAATTCACCCCTCCACTTT
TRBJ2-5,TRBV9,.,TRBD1,CASSVVAGGEETQYF,TGTGCCAGCAGCGTAGTGGCAGGGGGAGAGGAGACCCAGTACTTC
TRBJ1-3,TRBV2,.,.,CASRSDPSSGNTIYF,TGTGCCAGCAGGTCGGATCCTAGCTCTGGAAACACCATATATTTT
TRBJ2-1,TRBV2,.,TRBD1,CASSPDRGFDEQFF,TGTGCCAGCAGCCCGGACAGGGGGTTCGATGAGCAGTTCTTC
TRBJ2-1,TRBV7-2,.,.,CASSRIQGGGIGNEQFF,TGTGCCAGCAGTCGAATTCAGGGGGGAGGTATAGGCAATGAGCAGTTCTTC
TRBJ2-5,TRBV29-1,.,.,CSVSPETQYF,TGCAGCGTTTCTCCAGAGACCCAGTACTTC
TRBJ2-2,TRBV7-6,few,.,CASSKGAGELFF,TGTGCCAGCAGTAAGGGGGCCGGGGAGCTGTTTTTT
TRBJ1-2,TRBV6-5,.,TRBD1,CASSLRTGLNYGYTF,TGTGCCAGCAGTTTGAGGACAGGGCTTAACTATGGCTACACCTTC
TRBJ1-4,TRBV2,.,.,CASTERTVTNEKLFF,TGTGCCAGCACAGAGCGGACAGTAACTAATGAAAAACTGTTTTTT
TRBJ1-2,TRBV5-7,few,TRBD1,CASKTGGGYGYTF,TGTGCCAGCAAGACAGGGGGCGGCTATGGCTACACCTTC
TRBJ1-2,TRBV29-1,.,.,CSVGGLGFYGYTF,TGCAGCGTGGGGGGCCTGGGGTTCTATGGCTACACCTTC
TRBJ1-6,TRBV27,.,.,CASSLTTDNSPLHF,TGTGCCAGCAGTTTAACCACCGATAATTCACCCCTCCACTTT
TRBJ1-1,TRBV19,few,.,CASSQSRTEAFF,TGTGCCAGTAGTCAGAGTCGCACTGAAGCTTTCTTT